The source of this T cell receptor beta chain is a study of neurological immune-mediated disorders. V shed 1 base and J shed 0 bases, with 9 bases lying between them. CDR3 length equals 16 residues. The V gene's germline CDR1 is MGHRA and CDR2 YSYEKL. Whole-study results and caveats: Multiple sclerosis patients had less TCR clonal expansion than even healthy controls, unlike HTLV-1-associated myelopathy.

Preparation of the unsorted libraries drew on 2 million PBMCs stored at -80 C. The authors produced cDNA by 5'RACE using 10-nucleotide random UMIs. TCRdb redid the calling of the 5' RACE reads with MiXCR, one entry per CDR3 protein. The data show fewer than 30,000 distinct CDR3 sequences, about 13% seen once. This clonotype was counted many times. Its target is not known. The sequenced sample consisted of PBMCs. V usage is TRBV4-1 and J usage is TRBJ2-2; D is ambiguous. The TCR was taken from a woman aged 55-69 years with HTLV-1-associated myelopathy (HAM/TSP). CDR3 loop: CASSQVFQPNTGELFF. In DNA, the CDR3 is TGCGCCAGCAGCCAAGTCTTCCAGCCGAACACCGGGGAGCTGTTTTTT.